This entry is about one T cell receptor (beta chain). Its matching antigen is unknown. CDR3 length equals 14 residues. V shed 5 bases, J shed 5 bases, and the junction held 5 bases outside the gene matches. Germline loops: CDR1 SGHNT, CDR2 YENEEA. Quantitative 5'-RACE with molecular barcodes generated TCR beta libraries. A single record per CDR3 protein comes from TCRdb applying MiXCR to the 5' RACE reads. This table holds around 99,000 distinct CDR3 sequences, 7.5% to 9% found once. This record belongs to a study of CD8 T cells in ankylosing spondylitis. Study-level results: Peripheral blood samples showed relatively rare disease-linked clones, and these clones were CD8+. Disease-associated clones were reportedly significantly overrepresented in matched ankylosing spondylitis synovial fluid.

The sequenced sample was blood, either unsorted or a sorted T cell fraction (not recorded which). The chain couples TRBV11-3 to TRBJ2-5, with TRBD2 identical over 10 bases. This sequence was found in a male donor with ankylosing spondylitis or in good health (not recorded which). The CDR3 spells CASSAGTSVETQYF. The CDR3 nucleotides read TGTGCCAGCAGCGCGGGGACTAGCGTGGAGACCCAGTACTTC.